One sample yielded the 26 T cell receptor beta chains listed below, sequenced in a study of blood T cell repertoires in COVID-19. The protocol was immunoSEQ multiplex PCR, while the TCRdb copy is restricted to in-frame clones and leaves out a portion. The table includes 250,000 to 400,000 clones, about nine tenths detected once. Sample: peripheral blood. The receptors here all came from a man aged 50-59 years with active or convalescent COVID-19.

This clone was recorded only once. The chain links TRBV4-3 to TRBJ1-4; perhaps TRBD1 as D (5 bases). The CDR3 has 17 residues. V lost 0 bases and J lost 6, with 17 bases in between. Germline V gives CDR1 LGHNA, CDR2 YSLEER. CDR3 nucleotide sequence: TGCGCCAGCAGCCAAGATGTCTGGACCGAAGGGGATGAAAAACTGTTTTTT. Translated: CASSQDVWTEGDEKLFF.

The CDR3 DNA sequence: TGTGCCAGTAGTCCACGACAGGGCGGCTACACCTTC. It codes for CASSPRQGGYTF. The chain links TRBV19 to TRBJ1-2; 7 nucleotides align to TRBD1. This CDR3 comprises 12 residues. With V trimmed by 5 bases and J by 8 bases, 5 bases remained unmatched. Per germline, CDR1 LNHDA and CDR2 SQIVND (reference sequence).

In its sample, this clone was seen once. CDR3 loop: CAGSGQRNEKLFF. The CDR3 DNA is TGTGCCGGCTCGGGACAACGAAACGAAAAACTGTTTTTT. The rearrangement uses TRBV6-6 and TRBJ1-4, with a weak D call TRBD1 (6 bases). Looked up from germline, CDR1 is MNHNY and CDR2 is SVGAGI (reference sequence). The CDR3 is 13 residues long. The V gene lost 11 bases and the J gene lost 8 bases, with 18 bases spanning the gap.

The V and J genes are TRBV6-5 and TRBJ1-5, with a possible D match to TRBD1 (5 bases). The V end was cut by 9 bases, the J end by 6 bases, with 15 bases between. This CDR3 contains 13 residues. Germline-derived CDR1 and CDR2 are MNHEY and SVGAGI. Written as DNA, the CDR3 is TGTGCCAGTTCCATCGGACAACGTCAGCCCCAGCATTTT. Its translation: CASSIGQRQPQHF.

For the CDR3, the DNA is TGTGCCAGCAGCTTAGTAAGGAAGGGACTAAGAGGAGAGACCCAGTACTTC. It is translated as CASSLVRKGLRGETQYF. The chain uses TRBV7-2 and TRBJ2-5, with 7 bases that match TRBD2. The CDR3 totals 17 residues. The trim removed 1 base at V and 4 bases at J, leaving 12 bases unmatched. Germline CDR1 SGHTA, CDR2 FQGNSA.

The chain joins TRBV11-1 to TRBJ2-3; TRBD2 matches at 11 bases. The CDR3 spans 17 residues. V lost 0 bases, J lost 2 bases, and 4 bases stayed unmatched. Germline loops: CDR1 SGHAT, CDR2 FQDESV (reference sequence). CDR3 sequence: CASSLALAGGYTDTQYF. The CDR3 bases are TGTGCCAGCAGCTTAGCCCTAGCGGGGGGCTACACAGATACGCAGTATTTT. Full variable domain (rest looked up from reference TRBV11-1 and TRBJ2-3): EAEVAQSPRYKITEKSQAVAFWCDPISGHATLYWYRQILGQGPELLVQFQDESVVDDSQLPKDRFSAERLKGVDSTLKIQPAELGDSAMYLCASSLALAGGYTDTQYFGPGTRLTVL.

This clone was counted between two and nine times. The rearrangement links TRBV10-2 to TRBJ1-5, with D perhaps matching TRBD1 (6 bases). The CDR3 runs to 14 residues. Trimming took 2 bases from V and 6 from J, leaving 11 bases between them. Germline CDR1 and CDR2: WSHSY and SAAADI. The CDR3 sequence: CASSETGRGQPQHF. The CDR3 coding sequence is TGCGCCAGCAGTGAGACAGGGAGGGGTCAGCCCCAGCATTTT.

This chain uses TRBV2 with TRBJ1-6; D call uncertain. This CDR3 has 12 residues. The germline V gene has CDR1 SNHLY and CDR2 FYNNEI. V shed 7 bases and J shed 11 bases, with 12 bases lying between them. The CDR3 spells CASTTGGTPLHF. CDR3 bases: TGTGCCAGCACTACGGGCGGGACACCCCTCCACTTT.

This rearrangement joins TRBV12-3 or TRBV12-4 to TRBJ2-4; TRBD2 aligns across 10 bases. The length of the CDR3 is 12 residues. V lost 6 bases and J lost 15; bases outside the gene matches: 8. CDR3 in amino acids: CASRFSGGTWYF. In DNA, the CDR3 is TGTGCCAGCAGGTTTAGCGGGGGGACTTGGTACTTC.

This chain joins TRBV24-1 and TRBJ2-6; the D is unclear. Germline CDR1 and CDR2: KGHDR and SFDVKD. Trimming pared 2 bases from V and 0 bases from J, leaving 4 bases between. This CDR3 region has 15 residues. The CDR3 DNA follows: TGTGCCACCAGTGATTCCGTCTCTGGGGCCAACGTCCTGACTTTC. As protein: CATSDSVSGANVLTF.

The chain links TRBV5-4 to TRBJ2-2; 14 bases align to TRBD2. Germline values: CDR1 SGHNT, CDR2 YYREEE (reference sequence). This CDR3 comprises 17 residues. Trimming removed 4 bases from V and 6 bases from J; junction bases left unmatched: 8. In nucleotides, the CDR3 is TGTGCCAGCAGCCACGGGACTAGCGGGAGTAGTCCCGGGGAGCTGTTTTTT. This gives the protein CASSHGTSGSSPGELFF.

The rearrangement links TRBV30 to TRBJ1-4, with 8 bases fitting TRBD1. V was clipped by 2 bases and J by 11 bases; unmatched bases: 13. The germline gives CDR1 GTSNPN, CDR2 SVGIG (reference sequence). The CDR3 consists of 15 residues. CDR3 loop: CAWSPSGTGGNKLFF. The CDR3 DNA reads as TGTGCCTGGAGTCCTTCGGGGACAGGAGGGAACAAACTGTTTTTT.

This clone has only one observation. The chain uses TRBV5-1 and TRBJ2-7; a possible D gene is TRBD1 (6 bases). CDR1 and CDR2 (germline): SGHRS, YFSETQ. This CDR3 spans 13 amino acids. V gave up 1 base and J gave up 6 bases, with 11 bases separating them. CDR3 sequence: CASSLTQGGEQYF. The CDR3, as DNA: TGCGCCAGCAGCTTGACACAGGGCGGCGAGCAGTACTTC.

The V call is TRBV30, the J call TRBJ1-1, with a possible D match to TRBD1 (6 bases). Germline V gene lookup returns CDR1 GTSNPN and CDR2 SVGIG (reference sequence). The CDR3 extends over 14 amino acids. The V gene lost 7 bases and the J gene lost 5 bases, with 20 bases spanning the gap. CDR3 sequence reads: CASTVPGRGTEAFF. In DNA form, the CDR3 reads TGTGCCTCGACCGTCCCGGGGAGGGGGACTGAAGCTTTCTTT.

V and J are TRBV5-5 and TRBJ1-1; D call uncertain. This CDR3 has 16 amino acids. V was pared by 3 bases and J by 1 base, with 16 bases between. From germline, CDR1 is SGHKS and CDR2 YYEKEE (reference sequence). The CDR3 region is CASSYLRVTANTEAFF. CDR3 in DNA: TGTGCCAGCAGCTACTTGAGGGTCACAGCGAACACTGAAGCTTTCTTT.

The chain has TRBV7-8 and TRBJ1-1; D is possibly TRBD1 (5 bases). CDR3 length equals 13 residues. Trimming took off 4 bases at V and 3 bases at J, with 9 bases between the two ends. CDR1 SGHVS and CDR2 FQNEAQ come from the germline V gene. The CDR3 sequence: CASSSQGDTEAFF. For the CDR3, the DNA is TGTGCCAGCAGCTCCCAAGGGGACACTGAAGCTTTCTTT.

The CDR3 is CASKRGREGNQPQHF. The CDR3 nucleotides read TGTGCCAGTAAGAGGGGCAGGGAGGGCAATCAGCCCCAGCATTTT. The chain uses TRBV19 and TRBJ1-5; tentative D call: TRBD1 (5 bases). V gave up 7 bases and J gave up 2 bases, with 15 bases separating them. The CDR3 extends over 15 amino acids. Germline V gene sequence: CDR1 LNHDA, CDR2 SQIVND (reference sequence).

This clone was seen a handful of times. The chain couples TRBV20-1 to TRBJ1-2; D not resolved. This CDR3 contains 11 residues. From germline, CDR1 is DFQATT and CDR2 SNEGSKA (reference sequence). Trimming stripped 3 bases from V and 3 bases from J, with 5 bases between. CDR3 amino acids: CSASSYYGYTF. The CDR3 bases are TGCAGTGCTAGTTCATACTATGGCTACACCTTC.

V usage is TRBV29-1 and J usage is TRBJ2-3; D not certain. CDR1 is SQVTM, CDR2 ANQGSEA, per germline. The CDR3 sequence is 12 residues long. With 6 bases removed from V and 5 bases from J, the gap between germline ends came to 12 bases. The CDR3 nucleotides are TGCAGCGTCTCAGAGGTGGGAGATACGCAGTATTTT. As protein: CSVSEVGDTQYF.

J is TRBJ2-1 and V is TRBV14; D is perhaps TRBD2 (5 bases). V lost 8 bases and J 4 bases, leaving 15 bases between the germline ends. The CDR3 spans 14 residues. Germline V gives CDR1 SGHDN, CDR2 FVKESK. CDR3 sequence: CASQEASPYNEQFF. The CDR3 DNA follows: TGTGCCAGCCAGGAGGCTAGCCCATACAATGAGCAGTTCTTC.

This chain connects TRBV7-9 to TRBJ2-2, with 13 nucleotides matching TRBD2. Per the germline V gene, CDR1 is SEHNR and CDR2 is FQNEAQ (reference sequence). The CDR3 has 16 residues. V was pared by 1 base and J by 5 bases, with 1 base of the junction left unmatched. CDR3 amino acids: CASSLGTSGRTGELFF. As DNA, the CDR3 is TGTGCCAGCAGCTTAGGGACTAGCGGGAGAACCGGGGAGCTGTTTTTT.

The chain uses TRBV5-1 and TRBJ2-1; D is ambiguous. V lost 0 bases to trimming and J lost 0 bases, with 7 bases between them. Germline V gives CDR1 SGHRS, CDR2 YFSETQ. This CDR3 region has 15 residues. CDR3 protein: CASSLGESSYNEQFF. In DNA, the CDR3 is TGCGCCAGCAGCTTGGGCGAGAGCTCCTACAATGAGCAGTTCTTC.

The chain joins TRBV30 to TRBJ1-6; 7 positions match TRBD1. Germline assignment: CDR1 GTSNPN and CDR2 SVGIG (reference sequence). The CDR3 consists of 13 residues. After removal of 3 bases from V and 7 bases from J, the junction contained 3 bases not matched to a gene. The CDR3: CAWSLGQNSPLHF. The CDR3 region has the DNA TGTGCCTGGAGCTTGGGACAGAATTCACCCCTCCACTTT.

This clone was found once. The J gene is TRBJ1-4, the V gene TRBV4-3, with D perhaps TRBD1 (6 bases). Germline V gives CDR1 LGHNA, CDR2 YSLEER. CDR3 length equals 16 residues. Deletions cut 0 bases from V and 3 bases from J, with 11 bases between. In DNA, the CDR3 is TGCGCCAGCAGCCAAGATCTACAGGGTTCTAATGAAAAACTGTTTTTT. Its translation is CASSQDLQGSNEKLFF.

In the case of this clone: Other DNA sequences within the sample encode an identical CDR3. The CDR3 spells CASTGQKNQPQHF. The CDR3 bases are TGTGCCAGTACCGGACAGAAGAATCAGCCCCAGCATTTT. The V and J genes are TRBV2 and TRBJ1-5, with D possibly TRBD1 on 6 matching bases. Germline values: CDR1 SNHLY, CDR2 FYNNEI. This CDR3 is 13 amino acids long. The ends were cut back, 9 bases at V and 4 bases at J, with 13 bases in the middle. The full variable domain, in which reference TRBV2 and TRBJ1-5 provide the parts outside the CDR3, is EPEVTQTPSHQVTQMGQEVILRCVPISNHLYFYWYRQILGQKVEFLVSFYNNEISEKSEIFDDQFSVERPDGSNFTLKIRSTKLEDSAMYFCASTGQKNQPQHFGDGTRLSIL.

V and J are TRBV7-2 and TRBJ1-5, with 9 bases fitting TRBD1. Trimming cost V 4 bases and J 6 bases; bases outside gene matches: 4. The CDR3 covers 14 residues. Germline CDR1 SGHTA, CDR2 FQGNSA. Here the CDR3 reads CASSSGTGFQPQHF. CDR3 coding DNA: TGTGCCAGCAGCTCCGGGACAGGGTTTCAGCCCCAGCATTTT.